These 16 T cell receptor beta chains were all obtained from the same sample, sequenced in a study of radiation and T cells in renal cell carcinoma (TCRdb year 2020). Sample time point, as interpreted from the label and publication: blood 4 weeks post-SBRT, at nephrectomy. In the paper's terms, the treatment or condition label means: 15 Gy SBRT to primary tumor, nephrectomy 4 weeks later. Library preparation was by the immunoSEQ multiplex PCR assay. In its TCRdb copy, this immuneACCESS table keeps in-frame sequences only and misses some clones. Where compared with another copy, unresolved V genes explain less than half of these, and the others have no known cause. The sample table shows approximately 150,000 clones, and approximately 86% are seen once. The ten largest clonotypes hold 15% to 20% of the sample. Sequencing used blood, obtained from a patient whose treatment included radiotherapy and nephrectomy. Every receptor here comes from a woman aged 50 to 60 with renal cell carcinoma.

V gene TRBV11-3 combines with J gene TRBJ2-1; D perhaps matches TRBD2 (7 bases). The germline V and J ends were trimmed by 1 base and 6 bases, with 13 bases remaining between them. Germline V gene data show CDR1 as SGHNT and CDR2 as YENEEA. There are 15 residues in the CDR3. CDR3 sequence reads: CASSLGGGAVNEQFF. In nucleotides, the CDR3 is TGTGCCAGCAGCTTAGGTGGGGGGGCCGTCAATGAGCAGTTCTTC.

The CDR3 DNA follows: TGTGCCAGCAGTTCCTTTAGCAATGAGCAGTTCTTC. Protein: CASSSFSNEQFF. The chain employs TRBV28 and TRBJ2-1; D remains unclear. This CDR3 spans 12 amino acids. V lost 4 bases, J lost 6 bases, and 7 bases lay in between. CDR1 and CDR2 (germline): MDHEN, SYDVKM.

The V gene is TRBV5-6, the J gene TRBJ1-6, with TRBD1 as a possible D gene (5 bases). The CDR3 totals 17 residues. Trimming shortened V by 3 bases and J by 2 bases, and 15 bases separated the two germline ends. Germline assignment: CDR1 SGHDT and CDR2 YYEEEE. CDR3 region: CASSSLSGSPYNSPLHF. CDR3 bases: TGTGCCAGCAGCTCCCTCTCAGGGTCCCCCTATAATTCACCCCTCCACTTT.

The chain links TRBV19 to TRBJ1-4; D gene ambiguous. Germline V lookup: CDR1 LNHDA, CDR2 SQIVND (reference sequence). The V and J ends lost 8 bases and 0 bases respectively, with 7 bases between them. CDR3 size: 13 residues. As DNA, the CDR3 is TGTGCCAGTGCATACGCAACTAATGAAAAACTGTTTTTT. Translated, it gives CASAYATNEKLFF.

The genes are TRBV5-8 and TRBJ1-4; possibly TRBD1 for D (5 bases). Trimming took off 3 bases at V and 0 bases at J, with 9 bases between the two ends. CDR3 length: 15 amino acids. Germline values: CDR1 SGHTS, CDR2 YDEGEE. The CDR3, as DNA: TGTGCCAGCAGCTCAACAGGTGCAACTAATGAAAAACTGTTTTTT. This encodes CASSSTGATNEKLFF.

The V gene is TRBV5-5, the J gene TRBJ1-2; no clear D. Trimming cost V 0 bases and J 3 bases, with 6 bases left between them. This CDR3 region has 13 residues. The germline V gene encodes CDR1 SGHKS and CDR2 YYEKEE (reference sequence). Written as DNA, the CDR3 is TGTGCCAGCAGCTTGGCGAGTGACTATGGCTACACCTTC. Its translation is CASSLASDYGYTF.

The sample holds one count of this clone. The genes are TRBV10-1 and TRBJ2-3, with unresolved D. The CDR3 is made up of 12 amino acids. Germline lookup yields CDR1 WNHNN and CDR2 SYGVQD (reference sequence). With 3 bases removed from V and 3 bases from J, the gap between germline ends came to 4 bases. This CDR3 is CASSEGTDTQYF. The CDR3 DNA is TGCGCCAGCAGTGAAGGAACAGATACGCAGTATTTT.

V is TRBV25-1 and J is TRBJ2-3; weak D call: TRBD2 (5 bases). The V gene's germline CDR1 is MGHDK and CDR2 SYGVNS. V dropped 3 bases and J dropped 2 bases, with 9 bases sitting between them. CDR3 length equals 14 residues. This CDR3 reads CASSEQRSTDTQYF. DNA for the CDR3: TGTGCCAGCAGTGAGCAGCGGTCCACAGATACGCAGTATTTT.

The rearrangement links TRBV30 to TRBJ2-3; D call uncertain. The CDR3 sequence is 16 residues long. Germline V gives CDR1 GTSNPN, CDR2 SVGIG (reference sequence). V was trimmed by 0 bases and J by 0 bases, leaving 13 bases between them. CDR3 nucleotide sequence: TGTGCCTGGAGTGTAAAAGACCCTGCTAGCACAGATACGCAGTATTTT. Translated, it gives CAWSVKDPASTDTQYF. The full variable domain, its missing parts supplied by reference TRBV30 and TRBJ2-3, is SQTIHQWPATLVQPVGSPLSLECTVEGTSNPNLYWYRQAAGRGLQLLFYSVGIGQISSEVPQNLSASRPQDRQFILSSKKLLLSDSGFYLCAWSVKDPASTDTQYFGPGTRLTVL.

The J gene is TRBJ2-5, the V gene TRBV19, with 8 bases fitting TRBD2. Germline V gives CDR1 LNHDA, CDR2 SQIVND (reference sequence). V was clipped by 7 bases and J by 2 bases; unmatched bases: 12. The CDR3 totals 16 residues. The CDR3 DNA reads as TGTGCCAGTATGACGGGCGCGGGAGGCGTACAAGAGACCCAGTACTTC. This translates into CASMTGAGGVQETQYF.

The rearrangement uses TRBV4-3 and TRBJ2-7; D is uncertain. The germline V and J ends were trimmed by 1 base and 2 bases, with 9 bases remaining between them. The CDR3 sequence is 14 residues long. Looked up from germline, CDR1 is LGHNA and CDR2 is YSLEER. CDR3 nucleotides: TGCGCCAGCAGCCAAGGGACGCAAACCTACGAGCAGTACTTC. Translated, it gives CASSQGTQTYEQYF.

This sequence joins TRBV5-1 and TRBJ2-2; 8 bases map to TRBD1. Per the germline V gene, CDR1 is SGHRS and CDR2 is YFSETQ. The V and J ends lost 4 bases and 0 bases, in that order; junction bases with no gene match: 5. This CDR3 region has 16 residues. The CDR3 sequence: CASSPDRASNTGELFF. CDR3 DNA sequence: TGCGCCAGCAGCCCGGACAGGGCTTCGAACACCGGGGAGCTGTTTTTT. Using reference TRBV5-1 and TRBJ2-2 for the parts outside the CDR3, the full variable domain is KAGVTQTPRYLIKTRGQQVTLSCSPISGHRSVSWYQQTPGQGLQFLFEYFSETQRNKGNFPGRFSGRQFSNSRSEMNVSTLELGDSALYLCASSPDRASNTGELFFGEGSRLTVL.

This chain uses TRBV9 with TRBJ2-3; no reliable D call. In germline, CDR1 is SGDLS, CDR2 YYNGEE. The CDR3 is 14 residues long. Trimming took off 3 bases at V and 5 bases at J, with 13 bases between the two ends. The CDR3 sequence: CASSAVVGRDTQYF. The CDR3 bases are TGTGCCAGCAGCGCCGTGGTGGGCAGAGATACGCAGTATTTT.

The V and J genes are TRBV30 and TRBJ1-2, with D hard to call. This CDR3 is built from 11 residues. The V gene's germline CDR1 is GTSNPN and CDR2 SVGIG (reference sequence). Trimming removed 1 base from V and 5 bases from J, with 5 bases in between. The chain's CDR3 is CAWSAVYGYTF. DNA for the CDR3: TGTGCCTGGAGTGCGGTTTATGGCTACACCTTC. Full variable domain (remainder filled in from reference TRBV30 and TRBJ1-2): SQTIHQWPATLVQPVGSPLSLECTVEGTSNPNLYWYRQAAGRGLQLLFYSVGIGQISSEVPQNLSASRPQDRQFILSSKKLLLSDSGFYLCAWSAVYGYTFGSGTRLTVV.

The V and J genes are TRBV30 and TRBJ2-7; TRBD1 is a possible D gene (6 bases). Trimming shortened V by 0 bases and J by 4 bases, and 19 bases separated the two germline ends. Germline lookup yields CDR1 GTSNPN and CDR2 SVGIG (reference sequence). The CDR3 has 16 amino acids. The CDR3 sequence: CAWSVARRDRKYEQYF. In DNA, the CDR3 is TGTGCCTGGAGTGTAGCTAGAAGAGACAGGAAATACGAGCAGTACTTC.

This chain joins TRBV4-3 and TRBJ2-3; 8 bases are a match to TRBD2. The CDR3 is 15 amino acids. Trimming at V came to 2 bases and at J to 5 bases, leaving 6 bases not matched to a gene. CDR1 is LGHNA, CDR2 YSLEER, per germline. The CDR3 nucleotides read TGCGCCAGCAGCCAATCAAGCGGGGGAGGAGATACGCAGTATTTT. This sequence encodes CASSQSSGGGDTQYF.